The rows below give T cell receptor beta chains drawn from one sample of a study of OX40 agonist ivuxolimab in advanced cancers. Assay: immunoSEQ multiplex PCR; the TCRdb copy retains only in-frame clones and omits some. Among around 53,000 clones listed, about 93% were seen once. Sequences were derived from CD4+ or CD8+ T cells sorted from blood, sampled in a trial of the OX40 agonist ivuxolimab. These receptors were obtained from an adult with an advanced solid tumor such as melanoma, head and neck, liver or kidney cancer. The CDR3 runs from the conserved cysteine through the conserved F or W.

V,J,CDR3
TRBV23-1,TRBJ2-7,CASSQIGKGTSGRCYEQYF
TRBV15,TRBJ2-5,CATRGRGETQYF
TRBV27,TRBJ2-6,CAIRGGGANVLTF
TRBV5-6,TRBJ2-7,CVSSLYQGVTRNEQYF
TRBV15,TRBJ2-1,CATSGTGTSGLNEQFF
TRBV19,TRBJ2-1,CASSIIAGAESYNEQFF
TRBV13,TRBJ2-1,CASSLLADSYNEQFF
TRBV27,TRBJ2-7,CASSLSSGSYEQYF
TRBV4-1,TRBJ2-5,CASSQPGLAKEQYF
TRBV28,TRBJ1-3,CASSPGGGNTIYF
TRBV6-1,TRBJ2-7,CASSEGSLDSPYEQYF
TRBV6-5,TRBJ2-4,CASSQSWGGDIQYF
TRBV11-2,TRBJ2-7,CASSSGLAYEQYF
TRBV5-4,TRBJ1-2,CASSSDRGYGYTF
TRBV5-1,TRBJ2-7,CASSPLGISREYEQYF
TRBV5-5,TRBJ2-7,CASSPDIYEQYF
TRBV6-1,TRBJ1-4,CASSENRNEKLFF
TRBV4-1,TRBJ2-1,CASSGQTGSMGNEQFF
TRBV27,TRBJ2-5,CASSLIRADQETQYF
TRBV4-3,TRBJ2-1,CASSLGRGGADNEQFF
TRBV7-7,TRBJ2-1,CASSTSRSSYNEQFF
TRBV4-3,TRBJ2-7,CASSQDQGDYEQYF
TRBV27,TRBJ2-7,CASSRMGGEYEQYF
TRBV5-6,TRBJ2-7,CASSYERERYEQYF
TRBV27,TRBJ2-3,CASSPSADTQYF
TRBV19,TRBJ1-5,CASTWTAGGNQPQHF
TRBV5-5,TRBJ2-3,CASSLGGTSTDTQYF
TRBV7-3,TRBJ2-1,CASSLYLGGPDEQFF
TRBV19,TRBJ1-4,CASSIGRGWFF
TRBV6-4,TRBJ2-2,CASSGTGDTGELFF
TRBV9,TRBJ2-1,CASSVASGYNEQFF
TRBV6-1,TRBJ2-7,CASSEPGFYEQYF
TRBV11-3,TRBJ1-1,CASSFSPGTEAFF
TRBV5-4,TRBJ2-1,CASSLSIEEQFF
TRBV6-5,TRBJ1-1,CASSYFAGVLNTEAFF
TRBV14,TRBJ2-1,CASSSTGTDYNEQFF
TRBV5-1,TRBJ2-1,CASTYFGGTSYNEQFF
TRBV9,TRBJ2-1,CASSVPGNEQFF
TRBV11-2,TRBJ1-5,CASSPAGTGVQPQHF